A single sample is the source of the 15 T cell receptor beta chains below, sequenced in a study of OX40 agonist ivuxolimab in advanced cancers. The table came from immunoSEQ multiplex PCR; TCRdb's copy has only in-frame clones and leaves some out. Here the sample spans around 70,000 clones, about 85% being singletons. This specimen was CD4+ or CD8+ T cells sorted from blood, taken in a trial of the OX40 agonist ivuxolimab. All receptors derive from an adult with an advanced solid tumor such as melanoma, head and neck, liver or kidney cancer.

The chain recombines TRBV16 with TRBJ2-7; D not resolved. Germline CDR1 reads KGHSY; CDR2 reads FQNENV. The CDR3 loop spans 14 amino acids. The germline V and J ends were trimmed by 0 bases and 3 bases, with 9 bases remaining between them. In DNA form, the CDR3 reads TGTGCCAGCAGCCAATCTCGATCACTCTACGAGCAGTACTTC. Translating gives CASSQSRSLYEQYF.

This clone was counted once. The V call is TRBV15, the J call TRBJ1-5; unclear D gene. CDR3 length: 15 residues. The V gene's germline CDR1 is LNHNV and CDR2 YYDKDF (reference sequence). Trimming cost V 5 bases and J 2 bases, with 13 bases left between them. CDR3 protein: CATSVLGWGNQPQHF. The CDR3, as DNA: TGTGCCACCAGCGTCCTAGGGTGGGGCAATCAGCCCCAGCATTTT.

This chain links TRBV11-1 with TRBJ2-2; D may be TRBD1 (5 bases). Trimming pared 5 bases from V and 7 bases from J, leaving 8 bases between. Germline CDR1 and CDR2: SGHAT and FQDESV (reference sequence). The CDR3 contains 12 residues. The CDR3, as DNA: TGTGCCAGCAGCGCAAGGGGCGGGGAGCTGTTTTTT. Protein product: CASSARGGELFF.

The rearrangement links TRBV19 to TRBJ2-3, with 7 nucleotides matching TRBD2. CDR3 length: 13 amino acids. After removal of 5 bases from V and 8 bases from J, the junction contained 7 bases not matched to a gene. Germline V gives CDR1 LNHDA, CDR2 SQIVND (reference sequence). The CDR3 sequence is CASSPLGGGTQYF. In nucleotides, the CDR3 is TGTGCCAGTAGTCCCCTGGGGGGGGGTACGCAGTATTTT.

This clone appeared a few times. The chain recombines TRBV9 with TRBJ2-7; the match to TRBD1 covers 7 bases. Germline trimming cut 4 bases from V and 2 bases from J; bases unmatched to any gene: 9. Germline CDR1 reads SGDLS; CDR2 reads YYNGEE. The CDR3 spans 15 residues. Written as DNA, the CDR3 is TGTGCCAGCAGCCCAGGGACAGTTGGGACCTACGAGCAGTACTTC. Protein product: CASSPGTVGTYEQYF.

The chain's CDR3 is CATSTGLAQLSDTQYF. The CDR3 bases are TGCGCCACTTCGACAGGACTAGCTCAATTGTCAGATACGCAGTATTTT. The chain carries TRBV5-1 and TRBJ2-3, with 8 bases identical to TRBD2. Germline V gene data show CDR1 as SGHRS and CDR2 as YFSETQ. The V segment lost 9 bases and the J segment 4 bases; nucleotides outside the gene matches: 16. This CDR3 has 16 residues.

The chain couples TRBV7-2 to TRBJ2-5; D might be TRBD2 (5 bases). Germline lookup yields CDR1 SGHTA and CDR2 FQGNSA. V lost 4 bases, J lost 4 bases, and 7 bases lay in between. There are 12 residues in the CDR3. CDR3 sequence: CASSWERETQYF. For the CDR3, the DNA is TGTGCCAGCAGCTGGGAGCGAGAGACCCAGTACTTC.

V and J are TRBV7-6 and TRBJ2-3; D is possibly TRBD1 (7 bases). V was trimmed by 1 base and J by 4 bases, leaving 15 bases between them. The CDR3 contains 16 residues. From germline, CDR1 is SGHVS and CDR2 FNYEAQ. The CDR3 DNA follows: TGTGCCAGCAGCTTAGAGGCCAGGGGGGTATCAGATACGCAGTATTTT. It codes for CASSLEARGVSDTQYF.

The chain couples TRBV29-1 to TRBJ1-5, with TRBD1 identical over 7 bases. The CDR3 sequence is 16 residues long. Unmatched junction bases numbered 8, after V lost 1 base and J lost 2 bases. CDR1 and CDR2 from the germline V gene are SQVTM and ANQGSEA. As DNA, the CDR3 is TGCAGCGTTGAAGTGGACTTAAGGGGGCGCAATCAGCCCCAGCATTTT. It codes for CSVEVDLRGRNQPQHF.

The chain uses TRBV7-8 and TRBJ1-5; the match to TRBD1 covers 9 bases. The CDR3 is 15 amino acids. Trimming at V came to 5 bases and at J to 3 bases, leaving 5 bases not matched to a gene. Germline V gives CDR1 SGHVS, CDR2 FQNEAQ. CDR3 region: CASSPDRGINQPQHF. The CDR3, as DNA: TGTGCCAGCAGCCCAGACAGGGGGATCAATCAGCCCCAGCATTTT.

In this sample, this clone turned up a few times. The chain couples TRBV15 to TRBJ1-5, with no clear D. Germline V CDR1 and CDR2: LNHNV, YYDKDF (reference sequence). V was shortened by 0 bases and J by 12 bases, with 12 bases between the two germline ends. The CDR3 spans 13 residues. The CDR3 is CATSRDRTLGQHF. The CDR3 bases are TGTGCCACCAGCAGAGATCGGACCCTTGGCCAGCATTTT.

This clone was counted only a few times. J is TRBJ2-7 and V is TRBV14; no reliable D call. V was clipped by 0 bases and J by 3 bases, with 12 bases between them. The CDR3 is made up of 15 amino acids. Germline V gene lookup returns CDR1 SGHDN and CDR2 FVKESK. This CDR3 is CASSQEGLPVYEQYF. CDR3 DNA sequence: TGTGCCAGCAGCCAAGAGGGCCTCCCCGTCTACGAGCAGTACTTC. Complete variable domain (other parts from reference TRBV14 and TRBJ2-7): EAGVTQFPSHSVIEKGQTVTLRCDPISGHDNLYWYRRVMGKEIKFLLHFVKESKQDESGMPNNRFLAERTGGTYSTLKVQPAELEDSGVYFCASSQEGLPVYEQYFGPGTRLTVT.

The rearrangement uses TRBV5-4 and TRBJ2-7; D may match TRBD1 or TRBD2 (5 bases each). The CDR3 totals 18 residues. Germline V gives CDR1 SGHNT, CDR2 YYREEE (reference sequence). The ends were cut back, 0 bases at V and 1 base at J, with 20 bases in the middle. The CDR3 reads CASSLAGGWGAVSYEQYF. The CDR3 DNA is TGTGCCAGCAGCTTGGCTGGAGGATGGGGCGCGGTGTCCTACGAGCAGTACTTC.

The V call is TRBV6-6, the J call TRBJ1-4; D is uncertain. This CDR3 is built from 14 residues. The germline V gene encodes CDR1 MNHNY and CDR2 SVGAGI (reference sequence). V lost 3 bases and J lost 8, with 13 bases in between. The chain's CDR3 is CASSYEGAPEKLFF. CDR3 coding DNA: TGTGCCAGCAGTTATGAGGGAGCCCCGGAAAAACTGTTTTTT.

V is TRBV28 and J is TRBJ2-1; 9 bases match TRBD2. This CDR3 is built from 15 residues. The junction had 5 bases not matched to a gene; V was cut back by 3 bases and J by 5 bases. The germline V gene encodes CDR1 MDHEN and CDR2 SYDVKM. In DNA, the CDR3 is TGTGCCAGCAGTTTTTTGGCTAGCGGGAACAATGAGCAGTTCTTC. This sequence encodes CASSFLASGNNEQFF.